The text below deals with one TCR beta chain. The data stem from a study of patients and donors after allogeneic stem cell transplantation. TCRdb re-called the RT-PCR reads through MiXCR, storing one row per CDR3 protein. This table holds about 74,000 distinct CDR3 sequences, more than 25% found once. Sequenced material: blood, either unsorted or a sorted T cell fraction (not recorded which). This receptor was identified in a human donor who was either an allogeneic HSCT recipient or a stem cell or donor lymphocyte infusion donor (not recorded which). It is not recorded whose cells these are; they may come from a transplant donor.

The CDR3 spells CASSVGQGAFYGYTF. The DNA for the CDR3 is TGTGCCAGCAGCGTCGGACAGGGGGCCTTCTATGGCTACACCTTC. V and J are TRBV9 and TRBJ1-2; 11 bases match TRBD1. V was pared by 2 bases and J by 4 bases, with 4 bases of the junction left unmatched. Germline V CDR1 and CDR2: SGDLS, YYNGEE. This CDR3 has 15 amino acids.